Listed here are 23 T cell receptor beta chains from one sample, sequenced in a study of memory CD4+ T cells and cytomegalovirus serostatus. Assay used: immunoSEQ multiplex PCR; TCRdb lists only in-frame clones, some missing. The sample shows approximately 61,000 clones, around 82% of them seen only once. Single viable CD3+CD4+CD8-CD45RO+ cells were sorted as the memory CD4+ T cells. Sequenced sample: memory CD4+ T cells from blood. Every receptor here comes from an adult in good health and CMV-seronegative. Some clones in this sample may be carry-over from other donors' samples.

This clone came up a few times. This sequence joins TRBV18 and TRBJ1-5, with D possibly TRBD1 on 5 matching bases. V was clipped by 2 bases and J by 4 bases, with 9 bases between them. Per germline, CDR1 KGHSH and CDR2 LQKENI. The CDR3 contains 14 residues. The CDR3 sequence: CASSPGAGNQPQHF. As DNA, the CDR3 is TGTGCCAGCTCACCAGGGGCGGGGAATCAGCCCCAGCATTTT.

J is TRBJ2-5 and V is TRBV11-2; D is possibly TRBD1 (5 bases). Germline loops: CDR1 SGHAT, CDR2 FQNNGV. This CDR3 has 14 residues. V lost 5 bases to trimming and J lost 4 bases, with 14 bases between them. In DNA, the CDR3 is TGTGCCAGCAGCCAAAGGGCAGGGCTAGAGACCCAGTACTTC. Residues: CASSQRAGLETQYF.

This clone has a handful of counts. Relative to the germline gene, one junction end is altered; a read error may explain this. This chain joins TRBV28 and TRBJ1-5, with 9 bases matching TRBD1. The germline gives CDR1 MDHEN, CDR2 SYDVKM. CDR3 size: 11 residues. CDR3 in amino acids: CASSFRGQGYF. CDR3 sequence (DNA): TGTGCCAGCAGTTTCCGCGGACAGGGGTATTTT.

The CDR3 bases are TGTGCCAGCAGCTTGGTTCCAGTACGGACCGACTCTGGGGCCAACGTCCTGACTTTC. It translates to CASSLVPVRTDSGANVLTF. The chain employs TRBV5-5 and TRBJ2-6; no definite D call. V was clipped by 0 bases and J by 0 bases, with 16 bases between them. Germline-derived CDR1 and CDR2 are SGHKS and YYEKEE (reference sequence). The CDR3 consists of 19 residues.

This clone was seen a handful of times. V is TRBV11-2 and J is TRBJ2-5, with D possibly matching TRBD2 (6 bases). From germline, CDR1 is SGHAT and CDR2 FQNNGV. The CDR3 extends over 15 amino acids. V was clipped by 6 bases and J by 3 bases, with 17 bases between them. CDR3 region: CASSLQVIAEETQYF. CDR3 bases: TGTGCCAGCAGTCTACAGGTGATAGCGGAAGAGACCCAGTACTTC.

J is TRBJ2-5 and V is TRBV19; 13 nucleotides line up with TRBD2. This CDR3 contains 16 residues. The V segment lost 3 bases and the J segment 7 bases; nucleotides outside the gene matches: 8. CDR1 LNHDA and CDR2 SQIVND come from the germline V gene (reference sequence). CDR3 DNA sequence: TGTGCCAGTAGTATCGCACTAGCGGGGGGGCTCGGGACCCAGTACTTC. This codes for CASSIALAGGLGTQYF.

The chain has TRBV20-1 and TRBJ2-3; D not resolved. Germline loops: CDR1 DFQATT, CDR2 SNEGSKA (reference sequence). This CDR3 spans 10 amino acids. V lost 7 bases to trimming and J lost 1 base, with 3 bases between them. In DNA, the CDR3 is TGCAGTGGAGGCACAGATACGCAGTATTTT. It codes for CSGGTDTQYF.

The rearrangement uses TRBV7-9 and TRBJ1-1; TRBD1 might be the D (5 bases). The CDR3 is 12 residues long. CDR1 SEHNR and CDR2 FQNEAQ come from the germline V gene (reference sequence). The V end lost 6 bases, the J end lost 3 bases, and 8 bases lay between the germline ends. The CDR3: CASSWGDTEAFF. The DNA for the CDR3 is TGTGCCAGCAGTTGGGGCGACACTGAAGCTTTCTTT.

The rearrangement uses TRBV29-1 and TRBJ1-4; D is unclear. V was pared by 4 bases and J by 8 bases, with 14 bases between. The CDR3 contains 13 residues. Germline assignment: CDR1 SQVTM and CDR2 ANQGSEA. CDR3 region: CSVGGGEGEKLFF. CDR3 nucleotides: TGCAGCGTTGGTGGCGGGGAAGGCGAAAAACTGTTTTTT.

This clone has a handful of counts. The chain couples TRBV29-1 to TRBJ2-1; no firm D call. The germline V gene has CDR1 SQVTM and CDR2 ANQGSEA. The CDR3 has 11 amino acids. Trimming took off 6 bases at V and 0 bases at J, with 3 bases between the two ends. Here the CDR3 reads CSVGSYNEQFF. The CDR3 DNA reads TGCAGCGTCGGCTCCTACAATGAGCAGTTCTTC.

This chain connects TRBV18 to TRBJ2-3; possibly TRBD2 for D (5 bases). This CDR3 region has 13 residues. Germline CDR1 reads KGHSH; CDR2 reads LQKENI. The ends were cut back, 5 bases at V and 2 bases at J, with 8 bases in the middle. The DNA of the CDR3 is TGTGCCAGCTCAGTAGCGATCACAGATACGCAGTATTTT. Translation: CASSVAITDTQYF.

V is TRBV7-2 and J is TRBJ1-4; 9 nucleotides line up with TRBD1. Germline V gene data show CDR1 as SGHTA and CDR2 as FQGNSA. The CDR3 spans 15 residues. V was pared by 4 bases and J by 6 bases, with 6 bases of the junction left unmatched. DNA of the CDR3: TGTGCCAGCAGCTCCGGGACAGGGAGTCATGAAAAACTGTTTTTT. This sequence encodes CASSSGTGSHEKLFF.

The rearrangement uses TRBV29-1 and TRBJ2-7; 10 bases line up with TRBD2. The V gene's germline CDR1 is SQVTM and CDR2 ANQGSEA. V lost 0 bases, J lost 3 bases, and 5 bases stayed unmatched. This CDR3 contains 15 residues. In DNA, the CDR3 is TGCAGCGTTGAAGAAGCGGCTAGCGGGAGCTACGAGCAGTACTTC. The encoded protein is CSVEEAASGSYEQYF.

This clone was seen only a few times. The V call is TRBV2, the J call TRBJ2-4, with D hard to call. Germline CDR1 and CDR2: SNHLY and FYNNEI. The CDR3 totals 12 residues. The V gene lost 6 bases and the J gene lost 8 bases, with 11 bases spanning the gap. The CDR3 sequence: CASSLRFHIQYF. The DNA for the CDR3 is TGTGCCAGCAGCCTTCGATTCCACATTCAGTACTTC.

V gene TRBV28 combines with J gene TRBJ1-2; TRBD1 matches 8 bases. The V segment lost 6 bases and the J segment 4 bases; nucleotides outside the gene matches: 10. The CDR3 is 15 residues long. CDR1 is MDHEN and CDR2 is SYDVKM in the germline V gene. The CDR3 sequence is CASSLTRTGFYGYTF. The CDR3 DNA reads as TGTGCCAGCAGCCTGACCCGGACAGGGTTCTATGGCTACACCTTC.

CDR3 bases: TGTGCCTGGAGTGTACGTGGCGGGAGGGCAGATACGCAGTATTTT. The encoded protein is CAWSVRGGRADTQYF. This chain uses TRBV30 with TRBJ2-3; 9 bases match TRBD2. With V trimmed by 0 bases and J by 4 bases, 5 bases remained unmatched. Germline V CDR1 and CDR2: GTSNPN, SVGIG (reference sequence). The CDR3 length is 15 residues.

This chain uses TRBV11-2 with TRBJ1-1; the D is unclear. The CDR3 consists of 14 residues. V was shortened by 3 bases and J by 0 bases, with 8 bases between the two germline ends. The V gene's germline CDR1 is SGHAT and CDR2 FQNNGV. CDR3 amino acids: CASSLAGVNTEAFF. DNA for the CDR3: TGTGCCAGCAGCTTGGCAGGAGTGAACACTGAAGCTTTCTTT.

The rearrangement uses TRBV7-6 and TRBJ1-3; tentative D call: TRBD1 (6 bases). Trimming removed 3 bases from V and 8 bases from J, with 11 bases in between. Per germline, CDR1 SGHVS and CDR2 FNYEAQ. This CDR3 has 13 amino acids. This chain's CDR3 is CASSFEQGYTIYF. As DNA, the CDR3 is TGTGCCAGCAGCTTCGAACAGGGATACACCATATATTTT.

The genes are TRBV27 and TRBJ2-3; possibly TRBD1 for D (6 bases). Per germline, CDR1 MNHEY and CDR2 SMNVEV (reference sequence). This CDR3 comprises 16 residues. Trimming took 3 bases from V and 0 from J, leaving 13 bases between them. The CDR3 spells CASSFLRDTSTDTQYF. CDR3 bases: TGTGCCAGCAGTTTCCTCCGGGACACTAGCACAGATACGCAGTATTTT.

The chain recombines TRBV5-1 with TRBJ2-5, with D perhaps being TRBD1 or TRBD2 (5 bases each). The CDR3 length is 15 residues. The germline V gene has CDR1 SGHRS and CDR2 YFSETQ. The V and J ends lost 4 bases and 4 bases respectively, with 17 bases between them. CDR3 region: CASSEGTHLGETQYF. CDR3 sequence (DNA): TGCGCCAGCAGCGAGGGGACCCACCTCGGAGAGACCCAGTACTTC.

This sequence joins TRBV7-2 and TRBJ2-7; D call uncertain. Trimming left V 3 bases short and J 0 bases short, with 9 bases between. The length of the CDR3 is 14 residues. Germline values: CDR1 SGHTA, CDR2 FQGNSA. The CDR3 protein is CASSFGGSSYEQYF. The CDR3 coding sequence is TGTGCCAGCAGCTTCGGCGGCAGCTCCTACGAGCAGTACTTC.

This clone was observed once. The chain's CDR3 is CAVGLAGSNTGELFF. The CDR3 DNA follows: TGTGCCGTCGGACTAGCGGGTTCGAACACCGGGGAGCTGTTTTTT. This chain joins TRBV19 and TRBJ2-2; 11 bases are shared with TRBD2. Germline lookup yields CDR1 LNHDA and CDR2 SQIVND (reference sequence). CDR3 size: 15 residues. With 11 bases clipped from V and 0 bases from J, the junction kept 5 bases outside the gene matches.

The CDR3 is CAWSGISTDTQYF. CDR3 sequence (DNA): TGTGCCTGGAGTGGTATTAGCACAGATACGCAGTATTTT. V gene TRBV30 combines with J gene TRBJ2-3; unclear D gene. CDR1 is GTSNPN, CDR2 SVGIG, per germline (reference sequence). The CDR3 totals 13 residues. Deletions cut 1 base from V and 0 bases from J, with 5 bases between.